This T cell receptor beta chain was sequenced for a study of blood T cell repertoires in COVID-19. The ends lost 5 bases at V and 0 bases at J; junction bases unmatched: 8. Germline V gives CDR1 MGHDK, CDR2 SYGVNS. CDR3 length equals 17 residues. The assay was immunoSEQ multiplex PCR, and TCRdb's table has in-frame clones only and misses some. The sample shows about 270,000 clones, 80% to 85% of them seen only once. The source material was peripheral blood. V and J are TRBV25-1 and TRBJ1-3, with 9 bases that match TRBD1. This clonotype was sampled from an older woman with active or convalescent COVID-19. CDR3 region: CASSSGTGPYSGNTIYF. CDR3 sequence (DNA): TGTGCCAGCAGTTCCGGGACAGGGCCGTACTCTGGAAACACCATATATTTT.